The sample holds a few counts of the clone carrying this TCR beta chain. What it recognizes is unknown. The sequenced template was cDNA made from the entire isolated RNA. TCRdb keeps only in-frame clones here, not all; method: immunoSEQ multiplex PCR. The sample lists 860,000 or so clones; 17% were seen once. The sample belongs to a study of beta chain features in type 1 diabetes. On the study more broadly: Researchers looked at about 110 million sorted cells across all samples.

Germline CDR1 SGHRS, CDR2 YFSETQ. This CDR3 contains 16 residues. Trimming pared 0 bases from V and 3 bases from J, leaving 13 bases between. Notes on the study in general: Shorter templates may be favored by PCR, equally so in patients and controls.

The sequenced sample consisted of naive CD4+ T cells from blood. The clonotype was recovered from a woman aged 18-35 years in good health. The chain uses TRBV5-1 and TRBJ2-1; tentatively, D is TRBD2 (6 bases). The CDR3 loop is CASSLVAWEVYNEQFF. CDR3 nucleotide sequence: TGCGCCAGCAGCTTGGTCGCATGGGAGGTCTACAATGAGCAGTTCTTC.